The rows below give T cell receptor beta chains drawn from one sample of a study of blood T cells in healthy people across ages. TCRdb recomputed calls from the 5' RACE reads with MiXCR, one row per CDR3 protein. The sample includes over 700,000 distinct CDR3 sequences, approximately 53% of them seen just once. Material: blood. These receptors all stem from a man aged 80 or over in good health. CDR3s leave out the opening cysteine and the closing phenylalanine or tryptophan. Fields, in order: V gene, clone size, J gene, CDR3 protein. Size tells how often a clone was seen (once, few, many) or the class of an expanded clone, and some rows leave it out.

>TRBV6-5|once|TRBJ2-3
ASREPKRGTQY
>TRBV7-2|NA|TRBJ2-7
ASSYGPGSSYEQY
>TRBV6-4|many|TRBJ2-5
ASRTGGLAGAIWETQY
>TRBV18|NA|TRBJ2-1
ASSPRAAYNEQF
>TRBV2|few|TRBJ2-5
ASSEIRYQETQY
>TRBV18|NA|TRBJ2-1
ASSTRDEQF
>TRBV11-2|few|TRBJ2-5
ASSPFGAGGRNEQY
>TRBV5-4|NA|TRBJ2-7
ASSLGGTSGYAEQY
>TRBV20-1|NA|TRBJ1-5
SARPRALNNSNQPQH
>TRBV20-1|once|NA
SAMRLGGPTYEQY
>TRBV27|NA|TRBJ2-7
ASSLAPGTASYEQY
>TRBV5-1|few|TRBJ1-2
ASSFDIEAENYGYT
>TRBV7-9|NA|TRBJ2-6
ASSSSPGGSGANVLT
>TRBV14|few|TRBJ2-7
ASSQEAGLGYEQY
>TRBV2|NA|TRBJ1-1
ARGRQWAF
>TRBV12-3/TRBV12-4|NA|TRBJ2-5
ASSLADSFLY
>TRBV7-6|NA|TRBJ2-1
ASSLGPGTINNEQF
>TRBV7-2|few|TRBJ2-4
ASSSDRATSNLAKNIQY
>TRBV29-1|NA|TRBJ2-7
SVTRAGGLRGQY
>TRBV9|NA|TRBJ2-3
ASSVARGPTSGAQY
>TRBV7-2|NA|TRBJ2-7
ASSPGLGGYEQY
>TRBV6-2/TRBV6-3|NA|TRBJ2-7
ATYRGIPYEQY
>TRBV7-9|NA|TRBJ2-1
ASGRKNEQF